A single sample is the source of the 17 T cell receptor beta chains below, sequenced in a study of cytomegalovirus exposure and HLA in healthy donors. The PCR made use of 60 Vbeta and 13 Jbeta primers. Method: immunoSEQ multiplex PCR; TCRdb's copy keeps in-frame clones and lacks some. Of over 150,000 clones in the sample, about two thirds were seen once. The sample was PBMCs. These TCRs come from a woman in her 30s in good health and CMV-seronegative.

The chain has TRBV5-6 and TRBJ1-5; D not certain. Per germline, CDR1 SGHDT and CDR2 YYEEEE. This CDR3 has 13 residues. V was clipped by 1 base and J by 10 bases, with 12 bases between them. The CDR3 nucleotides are TGTGCCAGCAGCTTGAAAGGAAGCGGTCCCCAGCATTTT. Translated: CASSLKGSGPQHF.

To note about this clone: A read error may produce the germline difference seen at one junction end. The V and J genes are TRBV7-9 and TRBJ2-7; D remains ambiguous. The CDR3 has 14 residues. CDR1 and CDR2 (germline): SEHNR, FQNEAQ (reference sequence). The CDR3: CSSSIGAESYEQYF. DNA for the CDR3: TGTTCCAGCAGCATCGGAGCAGAGTCCTACGAGCAGTACTTC.

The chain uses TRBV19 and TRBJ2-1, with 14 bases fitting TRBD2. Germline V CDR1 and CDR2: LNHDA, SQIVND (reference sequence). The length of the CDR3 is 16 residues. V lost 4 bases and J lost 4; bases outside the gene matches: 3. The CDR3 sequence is CASSTRLAGGYNEQFF. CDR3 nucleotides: TGTGCCAGTAGTACCAGACTAGCGGGAGGGTACAATGAGCAGTTCTTC.

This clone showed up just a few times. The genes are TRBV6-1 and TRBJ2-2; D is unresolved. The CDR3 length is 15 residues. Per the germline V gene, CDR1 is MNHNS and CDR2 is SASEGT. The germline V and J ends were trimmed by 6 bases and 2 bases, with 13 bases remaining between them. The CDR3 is CASSPEVGNTGELFF. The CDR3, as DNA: TGTGCCAGCAGCCCCGAGGTCGGTAACACCGGGGAGCTGTTTTTT.

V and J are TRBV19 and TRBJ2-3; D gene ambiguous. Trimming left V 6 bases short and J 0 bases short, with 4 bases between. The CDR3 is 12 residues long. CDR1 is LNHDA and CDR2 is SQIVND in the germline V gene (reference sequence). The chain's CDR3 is CASRQSTDTQYF. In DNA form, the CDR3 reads TGTGCCAGTAGGCAGAGCACAGATACGCAGTATTTT.

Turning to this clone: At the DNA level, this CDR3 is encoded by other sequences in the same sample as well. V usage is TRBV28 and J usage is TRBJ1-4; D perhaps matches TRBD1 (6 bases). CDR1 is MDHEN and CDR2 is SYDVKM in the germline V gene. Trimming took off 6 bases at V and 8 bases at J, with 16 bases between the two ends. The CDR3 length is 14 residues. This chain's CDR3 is CASSPTGLDEKLFF. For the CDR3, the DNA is TGTGCCAGCAGCCCTACAGGGCTCGACGAAAAACTGTTTTTT.

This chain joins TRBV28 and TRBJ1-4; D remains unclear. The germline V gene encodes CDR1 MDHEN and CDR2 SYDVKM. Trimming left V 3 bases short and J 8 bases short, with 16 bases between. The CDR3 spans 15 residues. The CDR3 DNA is TGTGCCAGCAGTTTTTCGGCGGATCAGAGGGAAAAACTGTTTTTT. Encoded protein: CASSFSADQREKLFF.

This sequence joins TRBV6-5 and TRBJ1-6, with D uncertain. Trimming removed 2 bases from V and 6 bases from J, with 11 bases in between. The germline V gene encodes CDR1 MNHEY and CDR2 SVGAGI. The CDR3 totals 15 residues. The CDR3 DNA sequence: TGTGCCAGCAGTTACGAGGGCCTGACTAATTCACCCCTCCACTTT. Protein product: CASSYEGLTNSPLHF.

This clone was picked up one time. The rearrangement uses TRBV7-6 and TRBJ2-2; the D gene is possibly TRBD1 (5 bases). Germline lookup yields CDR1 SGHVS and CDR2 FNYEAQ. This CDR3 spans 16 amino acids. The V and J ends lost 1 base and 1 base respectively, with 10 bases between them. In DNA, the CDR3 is TGTGCCAGCAGCTTAGACGCAGGGCAGAACACCGGGGAGCTGTTTTTT. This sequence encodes CASSLDAGQNTGELFF.

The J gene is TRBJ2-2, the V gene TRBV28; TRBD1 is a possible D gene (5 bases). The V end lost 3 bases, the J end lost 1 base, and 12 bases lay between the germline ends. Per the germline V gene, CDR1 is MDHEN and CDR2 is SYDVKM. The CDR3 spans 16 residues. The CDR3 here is CASSFSLGQNTGELFF. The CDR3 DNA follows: TGTGCCAGCAGTTTCTCCCTCGGACAGAACACCGGGGAGCTGTTTTTT.

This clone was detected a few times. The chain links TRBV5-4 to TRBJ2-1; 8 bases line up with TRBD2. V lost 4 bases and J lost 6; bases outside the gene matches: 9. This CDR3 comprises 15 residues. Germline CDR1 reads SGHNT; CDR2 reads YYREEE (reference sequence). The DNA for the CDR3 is TGTGCCAGCAGCCCCGCGGGACTAGTATTCAATGAGCAGTTCTTC. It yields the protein CASSPAGLVFNEQFF.

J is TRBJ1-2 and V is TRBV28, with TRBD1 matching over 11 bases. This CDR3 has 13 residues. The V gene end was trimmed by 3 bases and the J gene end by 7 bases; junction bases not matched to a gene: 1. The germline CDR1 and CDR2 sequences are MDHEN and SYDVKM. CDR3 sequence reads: CASSLDRGLGYTF. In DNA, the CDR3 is TGTGCCAGCAGTTTGGACAGGGGGCTTGGCTACACCTTC.

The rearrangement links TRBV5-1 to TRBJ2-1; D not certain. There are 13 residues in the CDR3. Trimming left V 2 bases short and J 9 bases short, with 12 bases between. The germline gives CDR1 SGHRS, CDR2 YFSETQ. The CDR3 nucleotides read TGCGCCAGCAGCTTTACCGTAGATGGTGAGCAGTTCTTC. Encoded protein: CASSFTVDGEQFF.

In DNA form, the CDR3 reads TGTGCCAGCAGCTGGGCCCAGGGCGACTATGGCTACACCTTC. Residues: CASSWAQGDYGYTF. J is TRBJ1-2 and V is TRBV5-6; D is possibly TRBD1 (5 bases). Germline lookup yields CDR1 SGHDT and CDR2 YYEEEE. Trimming cost V 3 bases and J 3 bases, with 12 bases left between them. The CDR3 has 14 amino acids.

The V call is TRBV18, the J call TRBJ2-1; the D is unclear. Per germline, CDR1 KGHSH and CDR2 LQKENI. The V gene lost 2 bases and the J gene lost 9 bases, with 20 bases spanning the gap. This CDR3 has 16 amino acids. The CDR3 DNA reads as TGTGCCAGCTCACCATCCCTAGAGGAAATAGCCGGTGAGCAGTTCTTC. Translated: CASSPSLEEIAGEQFF.

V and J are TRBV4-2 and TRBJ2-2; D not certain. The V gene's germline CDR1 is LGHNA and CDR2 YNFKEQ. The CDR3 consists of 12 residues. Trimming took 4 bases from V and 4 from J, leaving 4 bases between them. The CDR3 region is CASSPSTGELFF. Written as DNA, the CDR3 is TGTGCCAGCAGCCCCTCCACCGGGGAGCTGTTTTTT.

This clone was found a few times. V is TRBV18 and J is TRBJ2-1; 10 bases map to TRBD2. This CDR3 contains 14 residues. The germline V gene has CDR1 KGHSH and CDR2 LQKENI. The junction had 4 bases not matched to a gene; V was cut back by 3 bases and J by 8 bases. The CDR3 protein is CASSPSGGRDEQFF. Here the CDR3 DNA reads TGTGCCAGCTCACCTAGCGGGGGGAGAGATGAGCAGTTCTTC.